The 19 T cell receptor beta chains below come from one sample, sequenced in a study of beta chain features in type 1 diabetes. Study-level findings and limits: Among patients with Type 1 diabetes, TCRB CDR3s were moderately but significantly shorter in every one of the four CD4+ subsets.

TCRB transcripts that were expressed got sequenced, as all of the isolated RNA had been reverse transcribed. Generated by immunoSEQ multiplex PCR, the TCRdb table keeps only in-frame clones and is missing some. The sample carries 200,000 to 300,000 clones, around 21% recorded once. Antigen specificity for these receptors is unknown. Sequenced: naive CD4+ T cells from blood. These receptors originate from a woman in her thirties or forties with type 1 diabetes.

This clone was seen more than once but under ten times. This chain joins TRBV29-1 and TRBJ1-5, with 8 nucleotides matching TRBD1. The CDR3 has 13 amino acids. Looked up from germline, CDR1 is SQVTM and CDR2 is ANQGSEA. The junction had 5 bases not matched to a gene; V was cut back by 4 bases and J by 6 bases. DNA of the CDR3: TGCAGCGTTGCCCAGGGGGCCGGTCAGCCCCAGCATTTT. Translated: CSVAQGAGQPQHF.

This clone was seen only a few times. The chain links TRBV5-4 to TRBJ1-5; the D is unclear. The CDR3 covers 14 residues. V was trimmed by 0 bases and J by 0 bases, leaving 4 bases between them. Per the germline V gene, CDR1 is SGHNT and CDR2 is YYREEE (reference sequence). CDR3 nucleotides: TGTGCCAGCAGCTTGGACAGTAGCAATCAGCCCCAGCATTTT. Amino acids: CASSLDSSNQPQHF.

This chain uses TRBV18 with TRBJ2-7; no firm D call. This CDR3 is built from 13 residues. The V gene lost 0 bases and the J gene lost 6 bases, with 9 bases spanning the gap. CDR1 KGHSH and CDR2 LQKENI come from the germline V gene. The CDR3 is CASSPPVVGEQYF. The CDR3 DNA reads as TGTGCCAGCTCACCACCGGTGGTCGGCGAGCAGTACTTC.

This sequence joins TRBV7-2 and TRBJ2-5; D call uncertain. The CDR3 is made up of 12 amino acids. Germline values: CDR1 SGHTA, CDR2 FQGNSA. Trimming pared 5 bases from V and 5 bases from J, leaving 9 bases between. The CDR3 nucleotides are TGTGCCAGCAGCCCCAGTGGCGAGACCCAGTACTTC. As protein: CASSPSGETQYF.

This clone was detected only a few times. The chain employs TRBV2 and TRBJ2-5; possible D gene TRBD1, 5 bases. Looked up from germline, CDR1 is SNHLY and CDR2 is FYNNEI. CDR3 length equals 12 residues. Trimming shortened V by 6 bases and J by 5 bases, and 10 bases separated the two germline ends. CDR3 sequence reads: CASSGQRETQYF. The CDR3 nucleotides are TGTGCCAGCAGCGGACAAAGGGAGACCCAGTACTTC.

This clone was seen a few times. The gene calls are TRBV25-1 and TRBJ2-5; D perhaps matches TRBD2 (7 bases). The CDR3 covers 14 residues. V shed 5 bases and J shed 7 bases, with 17 bases lying between them. From germline, CDR1 is MGHDK and CDR2 SYGVNS. The CDR3 sequence: CASSLGGAGSTQYF. DNA for the CDR3: TGTGCCAGCAGTCTGGGGGGGGCAGGATCGACCCAGTACTTC.

The chain has TRBV5-4 and TRBJ2-7, with 7 bases identical to TRBD1. V was pared by 6 bases and J by 3 bases, with 6 bases of the junction left unmatched. The germline V gene has CDR1 SGHNT and CDR2 YYREEE (reference sequence). The CDR3 consists of 13 residues. CDR3 in amino acids: CASTPDRHYEQYF. The DNA for the CDR3 is TGTGCCAGCACCCCGGACAGGCACTACGAGCAGTACTTC. Combining the CDR3 with reference TRBV5-4 and TRBJ2-7 gives the whole variable domain ETGVTQSPTHLIKTRGQQVTLRCSSQSGHNTVSWYQQALGQGPQFIFQYYREEENGRGNFPPRFSGLQFPNYSSELNVNALELDDSALYLCASTPDRHYEQYFGPGTRLTVT.

This clone was seen only a few times. Distinct nucleotide sequences in the sample also encode this CDR3. The chain uses TRBV5-1 and TRBJ2-3; 11 bases fit TRBD2. The CDR3 is made up of 16 amino acids. The ends lost 4 bases at V and 2 bases at J; junction bases unmatched: 6. Germline CDR1 is SGHRS and CDR2 is YFSETQ. CDR3: CASSPGTSGPTDTQYF. The CDR3 bases are TGCGCCAGCAGCCCAGGGACTAGCGGACCCACAGATACGCAGTATTTT. Looking up the rest from reference TRBV5-1 and TRBJ2-3 gives the full variable domain: KAGVTQTPRYLIKTRGQQVTLSCSPISGHRSVSWYQQTPGQGLQFLFEYFSETQRNKGNFPGRFSGRQFSNSRSEMNVSTLELGDSALYLCASSPGTSGPTDTQYFGPGTRLTVL.

Here the CDR3 reads CASSQEARGLAQYF. In DNA, the CDR3 is TGTGCCAGCAGCCAAGAGGCCAGGGGGCTAGCCCAGTACTTC. The chain has TRBV14 and TRBJ2-5, with 8 bases matching TRBD1. Germline trimming cut 0 bases from V and 9 bases from J; bases unmatched to any gene: 6. This CDR3 comprises 14 residues. Germline V gene lookup returns CDR1 SGHDN and CDR2 FVKESK.

The chain has TRBV30 and TRBJ2-7, with D maybe TRBD2 (6 bases). The CDR3 has 15 amino acids. The V and J ends lost 5 bases and 5 bases respectively, with 22 bases between them. Germline-derived CDR1 and CDR2 are GTSNPN and SVGIG (reference sequence). The DNA for the CDR3 is TGTGCCTGGGGCTCCTTCGGGGGAGCGCGCAACGAGCAGTACTTC. Protein product: CAWGSFGGARNEQYF.

V is TRBV4-3 and J is TRBJ1-6; D is possibly TRBD1 (5 bases). The germline V and J ends were trimmed by 0 bases and 5 bases, with 8 bases remaining between them. This CDR3 comprises 15 residues. From germline, CDR1 is LGHNA and CDR2 YSLEER. DNA of the CDR3: TGCGCCAGCAGCCAAGAGGGCAGGGATAATTCACCCCTCCACTTT. This encodes CASSQEGRDNSPLHF.

The V call is TRBV20-1, the J call TRBJ1-1; D gene unclear. The CDR3 is 10 residues long. CDR1 is DFQATT and CDR2 is SNEGSKA in the germline V gene (reference sequence). V lost 6 bases, J lost 8 bases, and 10 bases lay in between. The CDR3, as DNA: TGCAGTGCCGGGCGGGCCGAAGCTTTCTTT. As protein: CSAGRAEAFF.

The gene calls are TRBV4-3 and TRBJ1-1; D gene uncertain. CDR3 length equals 19 residues. The V end lost 2 bases, the J end lost 5 bases, and 27 bases lay between the germline ends. Germline V gene data show CDR1 as LGHNA and CDR2 as YSLEER. This CDR3 reads CASSQFDSLLPLGKTEAFF. CDR3 DNA sequence: TGCGCCAGCAGCCAATTCGATAGCCTCCTTCCACTCGGGAAAACTGAAGCTTTCTTT.

This sequence joins TRBV6-6 and TRBJ2-3; TRBD1 matches 7 bases. Germline CDR1 and CDR2: MNHNY and SVGAGI (reference sequence). This CDR3 contains 15 residues. After removal of 6 bases from V and 4 bases from J, the junction contained 10 bases not matched to a gene. The chain's CDR3 is CASSKGQADSDTQYF. CDR3 DNA: TGTGCCAGCAGCAAAGGACAGGCTGACTCAGATACGCAGTATTTT.

The chain has TRBV25-1 and TRBJ1-1; no clear D gene. CDR1 is MGHDK, CDR2 SYGVNS, per germline. The CDR3 contains 15 residues. V was cut by 5 bases and J by 1 base, with 14 bases left in between. Here the CDR3 reads CASSTSLTQNTEAFF. In nucleotides, the CDR3 is TGTGCCAGCAGTACCTCGTTGACACAGAACACTGAAGCTTTCTTT.

CDR3 loop: CATSRARDRVLYEQYF. Written as DNA, the CDR3 is TGTGCCACCAGCAGAGCGAGGGACAGAGTGCTGTACGAGCAGTACTTC. The chain recombines TRBV15 with TRBJ2-7; 7 nucleotides align to TRBD1. The CDR3 is made up of 16 amino acids. The ends lost 1 base at V and 4 bases at J; junction bases unmatched: 10. Germline loops: CDR1 LNHNV, CDR2 YYDKDF (reference sequence).

This chain links TRBV25-1 with TRBJ2-7; TRBD1 might be the D (5 bases). The CDR3 length is 13 residues. The germline gives CDR1 MGHDK, CDR2 SYGVNS. The V and J ends lost 6 bases and 4 bases respectively, with 13 bases between them. CDR3 sequence: CASRDITSYEQYF. CDR3 in DNA: TGTGCCAGCAGGGACATTACGTCTTACGAGCAGTACTTC.

This clone has only a few counts. The chain combines TRBV5-1 with TRBJ1-2; possibly TRBD1 for D (6 bases). This CDR3 has 15 amino acids. CDR1 and CDR2 (germline): SGHRS, YFSETQ. Trimming removed 4 bases from V and 2 bases from J, with 15 bases in between. The CDR3 bases are TGCGCCAGCAGCCCGGACGGACAGTCGAACTATGGCTACACCTTC. As protein: CASSPDGQSNYGYTF.

The chain employs TRBV19 and TRBJ2-3; D gene uncertain. Germline V gene sequence: CDR1 LNHDA, CDR2 SQIVND (reference sequence). The CDR3 totals 15 residues. V was clipped by 5 bases and J by 3 bases, with 15 bases between them. The CDR3, as DNA: TGTGCCAGTAGTGGCGGTCGGCAGATAACAGATACGCAGTATTTT. It encodes CASSGGRQITDTQYF.